This T cell receptor (beta chain) was retrieved from a study of T-cell reconstitution after alpha-beta-depleted transplantation in children. Study results and caveats: When one year had passed after transplant, most T-cell counts and diversity came from newly produced T cells. Several hundred expanded graft clones reportedly supplied alpha-beta T cells about two months after transplant. The origin of high day-60 TCRbeta diversity in some patients lay in surviving recipient T cells and thymic progenitors.

Germline assignment: CDR1 SGHVS and CDR2 FNYEAQ. With 4 bases removed from V and 4 bases from J, the gap between germline ends came to 13 bases. The CDR3 has 15 amino acids. Of note for this clonotype: The target antigen is unknown.

Preparing the TCRbeta library involved the use of unique molecular identifiers. TCRdb itself ran the PCR reads through MiXCR, one entry per CDR3 protein. The table shows about 1,000,000 distinct CDR3 sequences, with around 30% occurring only once. The specimen comprised PBMCs, mostly from graft donor cells, sampled 360 days after TCRalphabeta/CD19-depleted stem cell transplant. The origin of this receptor is a boy younger than two who had a stem cell transplant for SCID, so the T cells may come from the graft donor. The chain uses TRBV7-6 and TRBJ2-2; TRBD1 might be the D (6 bases). CDR3 DNA sequence: TGTGCCAGCAGCTCACAGGGCGTTGGCACCGGGGAGCTGTTTTTT. Encoded protein: CASSSQGVGTGELFF. The whole variable domain, remainder taken from reference TRBV7-6 and TRBJ2-2, is GAGVSQSPRYKVTKRGQDVALRCDPISGHVSLYWYRQALGQGPEFLTYFNYEAQQDKSGLPNDRFSAERPEGSISTLTIQRTEQRDSAMYRCASSSQGVGTGELFFGEGSRLTVL.